The 16 T cell receptor beta chains given below trace back to one sample, sequenced in a study of CD8 T cells in ankylosing spondylitis. MiXCR, run by TCRdb on the 5' RACE reads, gives a single entry per CDR3 protein. The table records about 360,000 distinct CDR3 sequences, roughly 20% of them present only once. Sequenced: blood, either unsorted or a sorted T cell fraction (not recorded which). These receptors all stem from a male donor with ankylosing spondylitis or in good health (not recorded which).

The genes are TRBV30 and TRBJ2-7, with TRBD1 matching 7 bases. CDR1 and CDR2 from the germline V gene are GTSNPN and SVGIG (reference sequence). Trimming removed 4 bases from V and 0 bases from J; junction bases left unmatched: 3. CDR3 length: 13 amino acids. CDR3 DNA sequence: TGTGCCTGGAAGACAGGGAGCTCCTACGAGCAGTACTTC. Amino acid sequence: CAWKTGSSYEQYF.

The V gene is TRBV30, the J gene TRBJ2-2, with 8 bases identical to TRBD1. Per germline, CDR1 GTSNPN and CDR2 SVGIG (reference sequence). This CDR3 has 15 residues. The V gene end was trimmed by 7 bases and the J gene end by 5 bases; junction bases not matched to a gene: 12. Here the CDR3 DNA reads TGTGCCTTAAAACCCCCGGACAGGGTGACCGGGGAGCTGTTTTTT. Translated, it gives CALKPPDRVTGELFF.

The chain joins TRBV20-1 to TRBJ2-7; TRBD2 matches at 9 bases. The CDR3 has 14 residues. Germline-derived CDR1 and CDR2 are DFQATT and SNEGSKA (reference sequence). Germline trimming cut 0 bases from V and 2 bases from J; bases unmatched to any gene: 2. Written as DNA, the CDR3 is TGCAGTGCTAGAGACCTAGCGGGGACCTACGAGCAGTACTTC. Protein: CSARDLAGTYEQYF.

The chain links TRBV12-3 or TRBV12-4 to TRBJ1-2; 8 bases map to TRBD1. The CDR3 consists of 14 residues. V was pared by 6 bases and J by 8 bases, with 11 bases of the junction left unmatched. The CDR3 reads CASRDGQGGWGYTF. CDR3 nucleotides: TGTGCCAGCAGGGACGGACAGGGTGGTTGGGGCTACACCTTC.

This clonotype has just a few counts. For the CDR3, the DNA is TGTGCCAGCAGTCCCCGGATGGGGCGTAGCAATCAGCCCCAGCATTTT. Protein: CASSPRMGRSNQPQHF. The chain joins TRBV27 to TRBJ1-5, with D possibly matching TRBD1 (5 bases). V was trimmed by 5 bases and J by 0 bases, leaving 14 bases between them. CDR1 is MNHEY and CDR2 is SMNVEV in the germline V gene (reference sequence). This CDR3 comprises 16 residues.

The rearrangement uses TRBV6-2 or TRBV6-3 and TRBJ2-7, with TRBD2 identical over 7 bases. The germline V gene encodes CDR1 MNHEY and CDR2 SVGEGT. The CDR3 covers 14 residues. The V and J ends lost 8 bases and 2 bases, in that order; junction bases with no gene match: 9. The CDR3 DNA reads as TGTGCCAGCGCCGGACTAGAGGATCCCTACGAGCAGTACTTC. Residues: CASAGLEDPYEQYF.

The chain couples TRBV27 to TRBJ2-7; D remains unclear. CDR3 length: 13 amino acids. The germline V gene has CDR1 MNHEY and CDR2 SMNVEV (reference sequence). Deletions cut 5 bases from V and 5 bases from J, with 13 bases between. The CDR3 loop reads CASSPGRYDEQYF. The DNA for the CDR3 is TGTGCCAGCAGTCCCGGGCGGTACGACGAGCAGTACTTC.

This clonotype turned up a few times. V and J are TRBV12-3 or TRBV12-4 and TRBJ2-2; 8 bases match TRBD1. V was clipped by 5 bases and J by 3 bases; unmatched bases: 5. There are 15 residues in the CDR3. The CDR3 DNA is TGTGCCAGCAGTCCGAAGACAGGGGACACCGGGGAGCTGTTTTTT. Its protein product is CASSPKTGDTGELFF.

The rearrangement uses TRBV18 and TRBJ2-1, with TRBD1 matching 10 bases. Germline CDR1 reads KGHSH; CDR2 reads LQKENI. The ends lost 3 bases at V and 5 bases at J; junction bases unmatched: 7. There are 16 residues in the CDR3. CDR3 sequence: CASSPPGTGVHNEQFF. The CDR3 DNA sequence: TGTGCCAGCTCACCGCCAGGGACAGGGGTTCACAATGAGCAGTTCTTC.

There are a few counts of this clonotype. The V call is TRBV10-3, the J call TRBJ2-2; D might be TRBD1 or TRBD2, each matching 5 bases. The CDR3 has 15 amino acids. The V and J ends lost 4 bases and 3 bases respectively, with 12 bases between them. CDR1 ENHRY and CDR2 SYGVKD come from the germline V gene. DNA for the CDR3: TGTGCCATCAGTGTGGAGAGGGACGACACCGGGGAGCTGTTTTTT. The encoded protein is CAISVERDDTGELFF.

The rearrangement links TRBV12-3 or TRBV12-4 to TRBJ1-5; tentative D call: TRBD1 (5 bases). Between the trimmed V and J ends, which lost 3 bases and 7 bases, there was a span of 13 bases. The CDR3 runs to 14 residues. This CDR3 is CASSFYGGEQPQHF. The CDR3 bases are TGTGCCAGCAGTTTTTACGGGGGGGAACAGCCCCAGCATTTT.

This clonotype came up a few times. The gene calls are TRBV27 and TRBJ2-5; 12 nucleotides align to TRBD2. V lost 4 bases and J lost 2; bases outside the gene matches: 2. There are 15 residues in the CDR3. Germline V gene lookup returns CDR1 MNHEY and CDR2 SMNVEV (reference sequence). The CDR3 is CASSSLAGGQETQYF. The CDR3 nucleotides read TGTGCCAGCAGTTCACTAGCGGGGGGACAAGAGACCCAGTACTTC.

The J gene is TRBJ2-3, the V gene TRBV28; TRBD2 matches at 16 bases. V lost 5 bases and J lost 1; bases outside the gene matches: 6. Germline CDR1 is MDHEN and CDR2 is SYDVKM. CDR3 length equals 18 residues. The CDR3 loop reads CASSPSGLAGGGTDTQYF. In DNA, the CDR3 is TGTGCCAGCAGTCCCTCGGGACTAGCGGGGGGGGGCACAGATACGCAGTATTTT.

In DNA, the CDR3 is TGTGCCAGCAGTTTTGTAGGCGGGGGTTTCAATGAGCAGTTCTTC. Residues: CASSFVGGGFNEQFF. The chain combines TRBV12-3 or TRBV12-4 with TRBJ2-1; 7 bases are a match to TRBD2. This CDR3 spans 15 amino acids. V was pared by 3 bases and J by 6 bases, with 8 bases of the junction left unmatched.

In its sample, this clonotype was seen a few times. V usage is TRBV10-2 and J usage is TRBJ2-3, with D unclear. Trimming stripped 2 bases from V and 2 bases from J, with 11 bases between. CDR1 is WSHSY and CDR2 is SAAADI in the germline V gene. The CDR3 spans 15 residues. Here the CDR3 reads CASSEPGGYTDTQYF. The CDR3 nucleotides read TGCGCCAGCAGTGAGCCCGGCGGCTACACAGATACGCAGTATTTT.

Only a few counts were recorded for this clonotype. The gene calls are TRBV12-3 or TRBV12-4 and TRBJ2-5; TRBD2 agrees at 8 bases. The CDR3 has 13 amino acids. Unmatched junction bases numbered 4, after V lost 5 bases and J lost 5 bases. CDR3 DNA: TGTGCCAGCAGTCCGGGGGGGTTGGAGACCCAGTACTTC. Translation: CASSPGGLETQYF.